The entry below gives a single TCR beta chain sequence along with its context. No antigen is known for it. CDR3 length equals 13 residues. Germline assignment: CDR1 DFQATT and CDR2 SNEGSKA (reference sequence). The ends were cut back, 3 bases at V and 1 base at J, with 9 bases in the middle. The TCR library protocol attached unique molecular identifiers to the individual cDNA molecules. TCRdb analysed the 5' RACE reads with MiXCR anew, one entry per CDR3 protein. This repertoire shows more than 65,000 distinct CDR3 sequences, roughly an eighth found once; its top ten account for 3% to 5%. This record belongs to a study of early T cells in non-severe SARS-CoV-2 infection. Study-level background: Whole-blood bulk RNA, unsorted, was sequenced, and chains were unpaired. Study findings and constraints: Anti-spike CD8 specificities were favored by VDJdb matching, whose results missed private and CD4 specificities.

The rearrangement uses TRBV20-1 and TRBJ1-1, with D unresolved. The source is an adult who was a healthcare worker with PCR-confirmed SARS-CoV-2 infection or an uninfected control (not recorded which). Sequencing used whole blood. Here the CDR3 DNA reads TGCAGTGCTAGTAGCCCAGAGAACACTGAAGCTTTCTTT. This translates into CSASSPENTEAFF.